This T cell receptor (beta chain) was found in a study of cytomegalovirus exposure and HLA in healthy donors. Germline CDR1 MNHEY, CDR2 SMNVEV (reference sequence). The CDR3 sequence is 17 residues long. V lost 3 bases, J lost 0 bases, and 16 bases lay in between. Study outcomes and limitations: The TCR clusters that emerged in the first cohort tended, a later analysis found, to co-occur in the 110 or so validation repertoires. Reports credit the classifier with highly specific, highly sensitive diagnosis of cytomegalovirus status.

Notes on this clone: Its target is unknown.

Sequenced by immunoSEQ multiplex PCR; TCRdb stores in-frame clones only, minus some. The repertoire includes about 200,000 clones, more than 65% of them detected once, and over 10% sits in the top ten. The rearrangement joins TRBV27 to TRBJ2-3; no reliable D call. Input material: PBMCs. This TCR derives from a woman aged 25 to 39 in good health and CMV-seropositive. The CDR3 bases are TGTGCCAGCAGTTTTGGCCGCCGTTTTCCTAGCACAGATACGCAGTATTTT. Translating gives CASSFGRRFPSTDTQYF.